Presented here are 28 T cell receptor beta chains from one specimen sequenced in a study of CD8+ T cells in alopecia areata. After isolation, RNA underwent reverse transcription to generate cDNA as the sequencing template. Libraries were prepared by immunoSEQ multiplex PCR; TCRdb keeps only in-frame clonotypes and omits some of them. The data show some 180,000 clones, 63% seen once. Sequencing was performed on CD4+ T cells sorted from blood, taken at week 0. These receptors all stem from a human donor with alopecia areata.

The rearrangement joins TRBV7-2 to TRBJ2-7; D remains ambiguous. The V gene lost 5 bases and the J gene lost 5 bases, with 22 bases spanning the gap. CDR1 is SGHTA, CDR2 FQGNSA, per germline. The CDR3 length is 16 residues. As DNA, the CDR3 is TGTGCCAGCAGCCGCAAACCCCTTGACGGCGAGGACGAGCAGTACTTC. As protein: CASSRKPLDGEDEQYF.

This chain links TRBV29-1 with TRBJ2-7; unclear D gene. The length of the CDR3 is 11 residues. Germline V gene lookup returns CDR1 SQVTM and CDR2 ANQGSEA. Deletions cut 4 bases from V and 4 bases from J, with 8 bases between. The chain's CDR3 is CSVGALYEQYF. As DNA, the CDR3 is TGCAGCGTTGGGGCGCTGTACGAGCAGTACTTC.

This chain's CDR3 is CASSVEGEFWGYTF. The CDR3 bases are TGTGCCAGCAGCGTAGAAGGGGAATTTTGGGGCTACACCTTC. This chain connects TRBV9 to TRBJ1-2; D is possibly TRBD1 (5 bases). This CDR3 region has 14 residues. V dropped 0 bases and J dropped 8 bases, with 14 bases sitting between them. CDR1 SGDLS and CDR2 YYNGEE come from the germline V gene.

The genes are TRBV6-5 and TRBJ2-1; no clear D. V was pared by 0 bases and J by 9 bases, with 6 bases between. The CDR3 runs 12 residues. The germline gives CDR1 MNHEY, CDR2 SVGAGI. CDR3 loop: CASSYSRVEQFF. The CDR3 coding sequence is TGTGCCAGCAGTTACTCGAGAGTTGAGCAGTTCTTC.

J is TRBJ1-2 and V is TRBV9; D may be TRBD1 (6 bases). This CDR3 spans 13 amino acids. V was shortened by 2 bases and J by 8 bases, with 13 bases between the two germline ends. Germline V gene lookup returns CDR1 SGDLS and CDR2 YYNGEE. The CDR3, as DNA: TGTGCCAGCAGCGTCAAACCAGGGGAAGGCTACACCTTC. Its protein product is CASSVKPGEGYTF.

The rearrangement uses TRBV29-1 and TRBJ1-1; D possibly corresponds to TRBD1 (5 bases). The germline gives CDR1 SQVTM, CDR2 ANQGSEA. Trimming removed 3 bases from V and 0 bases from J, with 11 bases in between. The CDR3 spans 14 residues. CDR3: CSVEVPGMNTEAFF. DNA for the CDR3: TGCAGCGTTGAGGTCCCAGGGATGAACACTGAAGCTTTCTTT.

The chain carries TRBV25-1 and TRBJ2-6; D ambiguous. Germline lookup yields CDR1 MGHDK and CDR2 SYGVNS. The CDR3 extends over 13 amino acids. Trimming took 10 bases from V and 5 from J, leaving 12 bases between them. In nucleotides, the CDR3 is TGTGCCACCCTACAAAATTGGGCCAACGTCCTGACTTTC. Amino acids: CATLQNWANVLTF. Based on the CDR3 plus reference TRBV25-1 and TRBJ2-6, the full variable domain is EADIYQTPRYLVIGTGKKITLECSQTMGHDKMYWYQQDPGMELHLIHYSYGVNSTEKGDLSSESTVSRIRTEHFPLTLESARPSHTSQYLCATLQNWANVLTFGAGSRLTVL.

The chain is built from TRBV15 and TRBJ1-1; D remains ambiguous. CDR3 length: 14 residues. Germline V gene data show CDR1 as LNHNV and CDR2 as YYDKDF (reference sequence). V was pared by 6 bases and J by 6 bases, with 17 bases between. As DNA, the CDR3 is TGTGCCACCAGTTCGGCCCGGTCGGGCTCTGAAGCTTTCTTT. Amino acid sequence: CATSSARSGSEAFF.

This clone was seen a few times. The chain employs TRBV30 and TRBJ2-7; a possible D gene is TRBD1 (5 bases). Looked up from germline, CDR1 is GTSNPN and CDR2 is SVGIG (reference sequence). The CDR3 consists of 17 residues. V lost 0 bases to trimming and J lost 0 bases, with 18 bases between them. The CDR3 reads CAWSVPPPRTTSYEQYF. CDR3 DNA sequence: TGTGCCTGGAGTGTCCCCCCCCCGCGGACAACCTCCTACGAGCAGTACTTC. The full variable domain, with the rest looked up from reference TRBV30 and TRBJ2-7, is SQTIHQWPATLVQPVGSPLSLECTVEGTSNPNLYWYRQAAGRGLQLLFYSVGIGQISSEVPQNLSASRPQDRQFILSSKKLLLSDSGFYLCAWSVPPPRTTSYEQYFGPGTRLTVT.

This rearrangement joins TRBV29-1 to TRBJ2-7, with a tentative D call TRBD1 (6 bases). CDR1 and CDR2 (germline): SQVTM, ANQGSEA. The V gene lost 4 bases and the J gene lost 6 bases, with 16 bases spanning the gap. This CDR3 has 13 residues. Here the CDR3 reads CSVANRVSGEQYF. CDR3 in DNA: TGCAGCGTTGCGAACAGGGTATCGGGCGAGCAGTACTTC.

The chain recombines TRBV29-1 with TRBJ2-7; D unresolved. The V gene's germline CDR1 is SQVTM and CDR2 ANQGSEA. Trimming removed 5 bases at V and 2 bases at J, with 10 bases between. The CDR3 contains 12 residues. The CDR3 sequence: CSVRAGPYEQYF. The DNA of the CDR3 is TGCAGCGTTCGGGCAGGCCCCTACGAGCAGTACTTC.

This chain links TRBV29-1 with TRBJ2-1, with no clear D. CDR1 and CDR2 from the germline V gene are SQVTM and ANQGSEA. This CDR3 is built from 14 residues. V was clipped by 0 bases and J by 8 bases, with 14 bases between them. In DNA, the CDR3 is TGCAGCGTTGAAGATAATGGAGTGGTTTATGAGCAGTTCTTC. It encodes CSVEDNGVVYEQFF.

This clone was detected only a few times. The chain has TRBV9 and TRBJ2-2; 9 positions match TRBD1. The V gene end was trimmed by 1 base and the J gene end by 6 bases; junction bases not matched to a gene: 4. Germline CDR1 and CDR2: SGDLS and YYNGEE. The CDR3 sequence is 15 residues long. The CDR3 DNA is TGTGCCAGCAGCGTAAGGGACAGGGTTTCCGGGGAGCTGTTTTTT. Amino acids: CASSVRDRVSGELFF.

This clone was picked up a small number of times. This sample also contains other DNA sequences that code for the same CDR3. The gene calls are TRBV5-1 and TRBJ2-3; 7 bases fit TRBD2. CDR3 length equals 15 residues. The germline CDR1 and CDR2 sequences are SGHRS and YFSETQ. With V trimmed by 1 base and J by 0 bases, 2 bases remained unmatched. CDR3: CASSLRGVSTDTQYF. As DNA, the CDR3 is TGCGCCAGCAGCTTGCGGGGGGTGAGCACAGATACGCAGTATTTT.

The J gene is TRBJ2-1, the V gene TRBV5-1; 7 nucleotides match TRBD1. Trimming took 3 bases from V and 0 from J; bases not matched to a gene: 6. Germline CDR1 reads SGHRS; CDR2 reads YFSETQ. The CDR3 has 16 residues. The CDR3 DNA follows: TGCGCCAGCAGCTCATCGACAGGGAGCTCCTACAATGAGCAGTTCTTC. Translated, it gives CASSSSTGSSYNEQFF.

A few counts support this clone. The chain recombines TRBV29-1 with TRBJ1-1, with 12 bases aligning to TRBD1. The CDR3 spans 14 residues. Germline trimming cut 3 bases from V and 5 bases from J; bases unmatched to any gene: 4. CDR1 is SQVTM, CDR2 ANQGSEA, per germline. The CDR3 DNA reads TGCAGCGTTGACGGGACAGGGGGCGGGACTGAAGCTTTCTTT. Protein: CSVDGTGGGTEAFF.

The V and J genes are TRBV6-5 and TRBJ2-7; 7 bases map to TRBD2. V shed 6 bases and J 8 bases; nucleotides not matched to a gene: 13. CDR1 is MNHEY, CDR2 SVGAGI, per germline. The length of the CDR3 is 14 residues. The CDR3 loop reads CASSTLARGSKQYF. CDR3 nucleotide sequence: TGTGCCAGCAGCACACTAGCGAGGGGATCCAAGCAGTACTTC.

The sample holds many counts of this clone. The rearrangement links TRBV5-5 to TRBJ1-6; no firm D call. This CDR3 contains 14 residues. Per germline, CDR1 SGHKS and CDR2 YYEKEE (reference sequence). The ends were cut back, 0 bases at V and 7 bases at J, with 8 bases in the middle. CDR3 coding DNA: TGTGCCAGCAGCTTGGGACTCCCGAATTCACCCCTCCACTTT. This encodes CASSLGLPNSPLHF.

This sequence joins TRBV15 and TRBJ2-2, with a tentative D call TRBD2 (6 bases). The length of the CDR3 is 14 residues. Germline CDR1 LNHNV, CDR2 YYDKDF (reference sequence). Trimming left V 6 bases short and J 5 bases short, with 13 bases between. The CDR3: CATSVFAGTGELFF. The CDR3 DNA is TGTGCCACCAGTGTGTTCGCGGGGACCGGGGAGCTGTTTTTT.

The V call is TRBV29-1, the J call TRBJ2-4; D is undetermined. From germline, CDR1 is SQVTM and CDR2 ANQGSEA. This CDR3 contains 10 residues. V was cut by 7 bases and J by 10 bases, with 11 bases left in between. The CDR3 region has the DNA TGCAGCGCTTCCAACGTGATTCAGTACTTC. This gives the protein CSASNVIQYF.

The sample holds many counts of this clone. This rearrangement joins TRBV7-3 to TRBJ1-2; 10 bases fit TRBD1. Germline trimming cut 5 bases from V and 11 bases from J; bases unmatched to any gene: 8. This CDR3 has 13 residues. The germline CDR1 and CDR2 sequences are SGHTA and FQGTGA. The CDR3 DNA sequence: TGTGCCAGCAGCCCAGACAGGGGGCGGAGATACACCTTC. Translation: CASSPDRGRRYTF.

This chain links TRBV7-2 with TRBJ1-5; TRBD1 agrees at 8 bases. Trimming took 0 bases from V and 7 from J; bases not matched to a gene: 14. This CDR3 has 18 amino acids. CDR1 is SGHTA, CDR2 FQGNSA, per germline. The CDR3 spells CASSLASLGLGDRQPQHF. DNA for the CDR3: TGTGCCAGCAGCTTAGCTTCTCTCGGTTTGGGGGACAGGCAGCCCCAGCATTTT.

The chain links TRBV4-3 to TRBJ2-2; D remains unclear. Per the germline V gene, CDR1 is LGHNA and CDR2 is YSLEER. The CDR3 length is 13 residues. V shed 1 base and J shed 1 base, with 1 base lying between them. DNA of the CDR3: TGCGCCAGCAGCCAAGGGAACACCGGGGAGCTGTTTTTT. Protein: CASSQGNTGELFF.

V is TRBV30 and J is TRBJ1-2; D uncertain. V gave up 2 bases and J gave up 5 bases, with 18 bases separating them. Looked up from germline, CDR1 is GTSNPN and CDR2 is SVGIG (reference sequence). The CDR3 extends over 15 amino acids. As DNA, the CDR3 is TGTGCCTGGAGTCCCACCCATCGAGCCCAATATGGCTACACCTTC. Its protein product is CAWSPTHRAQYGYTF. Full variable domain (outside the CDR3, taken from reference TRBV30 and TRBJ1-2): SQTIHQWPATLVQPVGSPLSLECTVEGTSNPNLYWYRQAAGRGLQLLFYSVGIGQISSEVPQNLSASRPQDRQFILSSKKLLLSDSGFYLCAWSPTHRAQYGYTFGSGTRLTVV.

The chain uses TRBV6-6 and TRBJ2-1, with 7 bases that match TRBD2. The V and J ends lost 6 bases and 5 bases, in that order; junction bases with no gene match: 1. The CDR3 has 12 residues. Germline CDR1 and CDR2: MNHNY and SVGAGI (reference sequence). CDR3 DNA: TGTGCCAGCAGGCGGGGGAACAATGAGCAGTTCTTC. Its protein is CASRRGNNEQFF.

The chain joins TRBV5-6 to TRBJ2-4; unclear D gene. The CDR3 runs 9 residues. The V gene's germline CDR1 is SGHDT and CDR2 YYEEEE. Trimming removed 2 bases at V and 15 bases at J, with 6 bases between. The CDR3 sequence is CASSLRLYF. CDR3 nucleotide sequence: TGTGCCAGCAGCTTACGTCTGTACTTC.

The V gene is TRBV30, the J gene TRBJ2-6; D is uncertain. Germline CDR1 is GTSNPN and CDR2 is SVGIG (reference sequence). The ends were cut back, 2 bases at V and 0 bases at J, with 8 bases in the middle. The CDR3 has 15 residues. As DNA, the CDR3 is TGTGCCTGGAGTAGGCTGCACTCTGGGGCCAACGTCCTGACTTTC. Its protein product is CAWSRLHSGANVLTF.

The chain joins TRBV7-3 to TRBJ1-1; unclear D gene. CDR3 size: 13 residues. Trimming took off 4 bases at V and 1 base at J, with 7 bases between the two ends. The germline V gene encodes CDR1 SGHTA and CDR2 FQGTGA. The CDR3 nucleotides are TGTGCCAGCAGCTCGAGCCCGAACACTGAAGCTTTCTTT. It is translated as CASSSSPNTEAFF.